The subject of this entry is one T cell receptor beta chain. The data are from a study of OX40 agonist ivuxolimab in advanced cancers. The wider study: The dose-escalation group included hepatocellular carcinoma, melanoma, renal cell carcinoma and head and neck cancer.

Sequencing was performed with immunoSEQ multiplex PCR; in TCRdb, only in-frame clones are kept and a portion is missing. Of approximately 91,000 clones detected, about nine tenths appear once; the ten largest clones hold around 0.3%. The CDR3 totals 11 residues. Trimming stripped 6 bases from V and 5 bases from J, with 7 bases between. Germline CDR1 is MGHRA and CDR2 is YSYEKL. The sample in question was CD4+ or CD8+ T cells sorted from blood, obtained in a trial of the OX40 agonist ivuxolimab. This clonotype was sampled from an adult with an advanced solid tumor such as melanoma, head and neck, liver or kidney cancer. V usage is TRBV4-1 and J usage is TRBJ1-1; D is possibly TRBD1 (6 bases). CDR3 sequence (DNA): TGCGCCAGCAGAAGGGGGACTGAAGCTTTCTTT. Translation gives CASRRGTEAFF.